Shown below are 26 T cell receptor beta chains from a single sample sequenced in a study of cytotoxic CD8 clonotypes in ibrutinib-treated CLL. The method was immunoSEQ multiplex PCR; TCRdb's version includes in-frame clones alone and lacks a portion of them. The table includes around 310,000 clones, about 77% detected once. The material sequenced was PBMCs, taken before ibrutinib treatment. The receptors come from a human donor with chronic lymphocytic leukemia.

The chain links TRBV5-6 to TRBJ2-5; the D is unclear. Germline values: CDR1 SGHDT, CDR2 YYEEEE. The length of the CDR3 is 16 residues. The V and J ends lost 4 bases and 2 bases respectively, with 18 bases between them. The CDR3: CASSPLTKAEQETQYF. The CDR3 nucleotides are TGTGCCAGCAGCCCGTTAACGAAAGCCGAACAAGAGACCCAGTACTTC.

The chain recombines TRBV28 with TRBJ2-7; possibly TRBD1 for D (6 bases). Trimming removed 4 bases from V and 0 bases from J, with 10 bases in between. Germline CDR1 and CDR2: MDHEN and SYDVKM. CDR3 size: 14 residues. The CDR3 reads CASSWGHYSYEQYF. The CDR3, as DNA: TGTGCCAGCAGTTGGGGACATTACTCCTACGAGCAGTACTTC.

The chain links TRBV11-2 to TRBJ2-6, with D tentatively TRBD1 (6 bases). Trimming removed 4 bases from V and 2 bases from J, with 12 bases in between. CDR3 length: 16 amino acids. CDR1 SGHAT and CDR2 FQNNGV come from the germline V gene. The CDR3 DNA is TGTGCCAGCAGCTCCCGGACAGACACTGGGGCCAACGTCCTGACTTTC. The encoded protein is CASSSRTDTGANVLTF. The variable domain in full, completed from reference TRBV11-2 and TRBJ2-6, reads EAGVAQSPRYKIIEKRQSVAFWCNPISGHATLYWYQQILGQGPKLLIQFQNNGVVDDSQLPKDRFSAERLKGVDSTLKIQPAKLEDSAVYLCASSSRTDTGANVLTFGAGSRLTVL.

The rearrangement uses TRBV27 and TRBJ2-7, with 10 bases lining up with TRBD2. Germline-derived CDR1 and CDR2 are MNHEY and SMNVEV (reference sequence). With 3 bases clipped from V and 6 bases from J, the junction kept 8 bases outside the gene matches. This CDR3 has 15 amino acids. In DNA, the CDR3 is TGTGCCAGCAGTTTTGGACTAGCGGCTTCAGGCGAGCAGTACTTC. Protein sequence: CASSFGLAASGEQYF.

This chain connects TRBV4-1 to TRBJ2-3; 13 nucleotides match TRBD2. The CDR3 has 19 amino acids. V gave up 3 bases and J gave up 4 bases; unmatched junction bases: 13. Germline V lookup: CDR1 MGHRA, CDR2 YSYEKL. CDR3 sequence: CASSHENLRTSGSSDTQYF. The CDR3 nucleotides are TGCGCCAGCAGCCACGAGAACCTTCGGACTAGCGGGAGTTCAGATACGCAGTATTTT.

The chain carries TRBV18 and TRBJ2-1, with 9 positions matching TRBD2. Germline V gene data show CDR1 as KGHSH and CDR2 as LQKENI. This CDR3 comprises 15 residues. After removal of 6 bases from V and 5 bases from J, the junction contained 8 bases not matched to a gene. CDR3 sequence reads: CASSPGTSSHNEQFF. As DNA, the CDR3 is TGTGCCAGCTCCCCCGGGACTAGCAGCCACAATGAGCAGTTCTTC. The full variable domain, with the rest looked up from reference TRBV18 and TRBJ2-1, is NAGVMQNPRHLVRRRGQEARLRCSPMKGHSHVYWYRQLPEEGLKFMVYLQKENIIDESGMPKERFSAEFPKEGPSILRIQQVVRGDSAAYFCASSPGTSSHNEQFFGPGTRLTVL.

This chain links TRBV6-5 with TRBJ2-7; D not certain. Trimming shortened V by 2 bases and J by 4 bases, and 12 bases separated the two germline ends. The CDR3 has 14 amino acids. Germline V gene sequence: CDR1 MNHEY, CDR2 SVGAGI. The CDR3 loop is CASSYRALAYEQYF. The CDR3, as DNA: TGTGCCAGCAGTTACAGGGCGCTGGCATACGAGCAGTACTTC.

The chain has TRBV4-2 and TRBJ1-2; D gene ambiguous. V gave up 0 bases and J gave up 3 bases, with 8 bases separating them. Per germline, CDR1 LGHNA and CDR2 YNFKEQ. The CDR3 has 14 amino acids. The chain's CDR3 is CASSQEPRDYGYTF. DNA of the CDR3: TGTGCCAGCAGCCAAGAACCGAGGGACTATGGCTACACCTTC.

The chain joins TRBV6-5 to TRBJ2-1, with TRBD2 matching over 7 bases. Germline loops: CDR1 MNHEY, CDR2 SVGAGI. Trimming at V came to 3 bases and at J to 0 bases, leaving 5 bases not matched to a gene. The CDR3 loop spans 16 amino acids. Here the CDR3 DNA reads TGTGCCAGCAGTTATTCCCTAGCGGACTCCTACAATGAGCAGTTCTTC. Protein: CASSYSLADSYNEQFF.

The chain couples TRBV28 to TRBJ1-5, with TRBD1 as a possible D gene (5 bases). The CDR3 is made up of 17 amino acids. Germline assignment: CDR1 MDHEN and CDR2 SYDVKM. Trimming took off 7 bases at V and 2 bases at J, with 21 bases between the two ends. The CDR3 is CASTSPQGRIRNQPQHF. In nucleotides, the CDR3 is TGTGCCAGCACCTCACCCCAGGGCAGGATCCGCAATCAGCCCCAGCATTTT.

This clone was detected a few times. The J gene is TRBJ1-3, the V gene TRBV18; D call uncertain. This CDR3 is 16 amino acids long. V was trimmed by 5 bases and J by 0 bases, leaving 14 bases between them. The germline V gene has CDR1 KGHSH and CDR2 LQKENI. CDR3 nucleotide sequence: TGTGCCAGCTCAAACCACGTATTCTACTCTGGAAACACCATATATTTT. Protein: CASSNHVFYSGNTIYF. Filled out from reference TRBV18 and TRBJ1-3, the complete variable domain reads NAGVMQNPRHLVRRRGQEARLRCSPMKGHSHVYWYRQLPEEGLKFMVYLQKENIIDESGMPKERFSAEFPKEGPSILRIQQVVRGDSAAYFCASSNHVFYSGNTIYFGEGSWLTVV.

The V and J genes are TRBV5-1 and TRBJ2-1; TRBD2 aligns across 10 bases. The CDR3 has 16 amino acids. Trimming at V came to 1 base and at J to 2 bases, leaving 3 bases not matched to a gene. Germline CDR1 reads SGHRS; CDR2 reads YFSETQ. The DNA for the CDR3 is TGCGCCAGCAGCTTGAGAAGCGGGAGGGCCTACAATGAGCAGTTCTTC. It codes for CASSLRSGRAYNEQFF.

A remark on this clone: A read error may explain this, as a much larger clone is one base away. J is TRBJ2-3 and V is TRBV2; TRBD2 is a possible D gene (6 bases). The CDR3 contains 13 residues. Trimming removed 7 bases from V and 0 bases from J, with 8 bases in between. CDR1 is SNHLY and CDR2 is FYNNEI in the germline V gene. This CDR3 is CASMGLSTDTQYF. DNA of the CDR3: TGTGCCAGCATGGGACTGAGCACAGATACGCAGTATTTT.

This clone was observed a few times. The V call is TRBV5-4, the J call TRBJ2-7; D tentatively reads TRBD1 or TRBD2 (5 bases each). The length of the CDR3 is 16 residues. The germline gives CDR1 SGHNT, CDR2 YYREEE (reference sequence). V lost 0 bases to trimming and J lost 1 base, with 14 bases between them. CDR3 sequence reads: CASSLGVGRNSYEQYF. Written as DNA, the CDR3 is TGTGCCAGCAGCTTGGGGGTGGGACGGAATTCCTACGAGCAGTACTTC.

The table lists this clone with a few counts. In nucleotides, the CDR3 is TGTGCCAGCAGTGAGGTAAGGGGCGGAACCTACGAGCAGTACTTC. It translates to CASSEVRGGTYEQYF. V usage is TRBV25-1 and J usage is TRBJ2-7; D is perhaps TRBD1 (5 bases). Per the germline V gene, CDR1 is MGHDK and CDR2 is SYGVNS. The CDR3 length is 15 residues. V was pared by 3 bases and J by 2 bases, with 14 bases between.

The gene calls are TRBV6-5 and TRBJ1-2; TRBD1 matches at 10 bases. The CDR3 runs to 15 residues. Germline V gives CDR1 MNHEY, CDR2 SVGAGI. V dropped 2 bases and J dropped 7; count of bases not matched to a gene: 7. The CDR3 is CASSYISTGGVGYTF. Written as DNA, the CDR3 is TGTGCCAGCAGTTACATCTCGACAGGGGGCGTTGGCTACACCTTC.

This clone was observed a handful of times. The rearrangement joins TRBV19 to TRBJ2-1; D unresolved. Trimming left V 6 bases short and J 8 bases short, with 11 bases between. The length of the CDR3 is 12 residues. The V gene's germline CDR1 is LNHDA and CDR2 SQIVND (reference sequence). CDR3 region: CASSHRFDEQFF. The CDR3 nucleotides read TGTGCCAGTAGCCATAGGTTTGATGAGCAGTTCTTC.

The rearrangement links TRBV6-5 to TRBJ1-1, with D tentatively TRBD1 (6 bases). This CDR3 is 13 amino acids long. V lost 2 bases to trimming and J lost 7 bases, with 11 bases between them. CDR1 and CDR2 (germline): MNHEY, SVGAGI. In DNA, the CDR3 is TGTGCCAGCAGTTACCCAGGGGTTGGTGAAGCTTTCTTT. Translated, it gives CASSYPGVGEAFF.

This clone has only a few counts. The chain carries TRBV2 and TRBJ2-1; D uncertain. Trimming removed 3 bases at V and 3 bases at J, with 6 bases between. Germline CDR1 reads SNHLY; CDR2 reads FYNNEI. The length of the CDR3 is 13 residues. The CDR3 protein is CASSDFGYNEQFF. CDR3 in DNA: TGTGCCAGCAGTGACTTTGGCTACAATGAGCAGTTCTTC.

The chain uses TRBV2 and TRBJ2-5; D not resolved. The V gene lost 7 bases and the J gene lost 2 bases, with 8 bases spanning the gap. Per the germline V gene, CDR1 is SNHLY and CDR2 is FYNNEI. This CDR3 has 12 residues. The DNA of the CDR3 is TGTGCCAGCATATGGCAGCAAGAGACCCAGTACTTC. Translation: CASIWQQETQYF.

This chain links TRBV28 with TRBJ1-2, with D possibly being TRBD1 (5 bases). Germline V gene lookup returns CDR1 MDHEN and CDR2 SYDVKM. This CDR3 spans 13 amino acids. Trimming left V 7 bases short and J 4 bases short, with 13 bases between. CDR3 residues: CASIGRGFYGYTF. DNA for the CDR3: TGTGCCAGCATCGGAAGGGGTTTCTATGGCTACACCTTC.

The chain couples TRBV15 to TRBJ1-5, with D unclear. Germline CDR1 is LNHNV and CDR2 is YYDKDF (reference sequence). The CDR3 consists of 13 residues. V lost 0 bases and J 6 bases, leaving 6 bases between the germline ends. The chain's CDR3 is CATSRDGFQPQHF. As DNA, the CDR3 is TGTGCCACCAGCAGAGATGGGTTTCAGCCCCAGCATTTT.

CDR3 nucleotides: TGTGCCAGCAGCTTAACGAGCTACAATGAGCAGTTCTTC. This codes for CASSLTSYNEQFF. The V gene is TRBV11-3, the J gene TRBJ2-1; D unclear. V gave up 2 bases and J gave up 3 bases, with 5 bases separating them. Germline assignment: CDR1 SGHNT and CDR2 YENEEA. CDR3 length: 13 residues.

The V call is TRBV5-1, the J call TRBJ2-7, with 10 bases aligning to TRBD2. The CDR3 length is 15 residues. The germline gives CDR1 SGHRS, CDR2 YFSETQ. The ends lost 2 bases at V and 6 bases at J; junction bases unmatched: 8. The CDR3 reads CASSLILAGAREQYF. DNA of the CDR3: TGCGCCAGCAGCTTAATTCTAGCGGGAGCTCGCGAGCAGTACTTC.

The J gene is TRBJ1-1, the V gene TRBV6-5; D ambiguous. CDR1 and CDR2 from the germline V gene are MNHEY and SVGAGI. The CDR3 is 12 amino acids. V lost 8 bases to trimming and J lost 6 bases, with 13 bases between them. The DNA of the CDR3 is TGTGCCAGCGGCTACAGAGCTCCTGAAGCTTTCTTT. It encodes CASGYRAPEAFF.

The rearrangement uses TRBV27 and TRBJ2-7, with TRBD1 matching 8 bases. Germline values: CDR1 MNHEY, CDR2 SMNVEV (reference sequence). The CDR3 runs to 14 residues. V was pared by 2 bases and J by 5 bases, with 5 bases of the junction left unmatched. CDR3 DNA: TGTGCCAGCAGTTTAGGCAGGGGGCAGGACGAGCAGTACTTC. Translation gives CASSLGRGQDEQYF.